These 4 T cell receptor beta chains were all obtained from the same sample, sequenced in a study of blood T cell repertoires in COVID-19. Produced via immunoSEQ multiplex PCR; TCRdb's table is partial and in-frame only. Among 300,000 or so clones listed, approximately 89% were seen once. The sequenced sample was peripheral blood. These TCRs come from a woman aged 45 to 65 who had recovered from COVID-19.

The chain is built from TRBV6-5 and TRBJ2-1; 8 nucleotides match TRBD2. The V gene's germline CDR1 is MNHEY and CDR2 SVGAGI. The CDR3 has 14 amino acids. Unmatched junction bases numbered 13, after V lost 10 bases and J lost 8 bases. CDR3 loop: CATRGGLRVDEQFF. DNA of the CDR3: TGTGCCACCCGCGGGGGGCTCAGGGTGGATGAGCAGTTCTTC.

The rearrangement joins TRBV19 to TRBJ1-4, with D maybe TRBD1 (5 bases). V lost 2 bases and J 6 bases, leaving 22 bases between the germline ends. The CDR3 has 18 residues. Germline V lookup: CDR1 LNHDA, CDR2 SQIVND (reference sequence). The CDR3, as DNA: TGTGCCAGTAGTATACATGTCGGCGGGGGATGGGGGTATGAAAAACTGTTTTTT. Protein: CASSIHVGGGWGYEKLFF.

In nucleotides, the CDR3 is TGTGCCAGCTCACCTGCGCGGAGGGGCTACACCTTC. Encoded protein: CASSPARRGYTF. J is TRBJ1-2 and V is TRBV18, with no clear D. CDR1 is KGHSH, CDR2 LQKENI, per germline. V lost 3 bases and J lost 8, with 10 bases in between. CDR3 length equals 12 residues.

This chain joins TRBV30 and TRBJ1-2; D unclear. Germline CDR1 GTSNPN, CDR2 SVGIG (reference sequence). V was trimmed by 0 bases and J by 3 bases, leaving 14 bases between them. CDR3 length: 15 residues. CDR3 coding DNA: TGTGCCTGGAGTGTACCAAGGAACAGCTACTATGGCTACACCTTC. Protein product: CAWSVPRNSYYGYTF.